One and the same sample provided the 12 T cell receptor beta chains below, sequenced in a study of cytomegalovirus exposure and HLA in healthy donors. The PCR was carried out with 60 Vbeta primers and 13 Jbeta primers. TCRdb's copy holds only in-frame clones and misses some; the assay was immunoSEQ multiplex PCR. The sample records more than 90,000 clones, over 65% being singletons. Sequencing was performed on PBMCs. These receptor sequences come from a man in his fifties or sixties in good health and CMV-seronegative.

The chain has TRBV11-2 and TRBJ1-2; the D is unclear. Trimming took 0 bases from V and 3 from J, leaving 14 bases between them. Germline lookup yields CDR1 SGHAT and CDR2 FQNNGV. The length of the CDR3 is 16 residues. The CDR3 protein is CASSLDRGLTHYGYTF. The CDR3 region has the DNA TGTGCCAGCAGCTTAGATCGGGGATTGACACACTATGGCTACACCTTC.

The chain carries TRBV6-1 and TRBJ1-1; D possibly corresponds to TRBD1 (5 bases). The ends were cut back, 5 bases at V and 3 bases at J, with 10 bases in the middle. The CDR3 sequence is 13 residues long. CDR1 is MNHNS, CDR2 SASEGT, per germline. The CDR3 sequence is CASSNTGYTEAFF. The CDR3, as DNA: TGTGCCAGCAGTAATACAGGATACACTGAAGCTTTCTTT.

Concerning this clone itself: At the DNA level, this CDR3 is encoded by other sequences in the same sample as well. V usage is TRBV30 and J usage is TRBJ1-1, with a weak D call TRBD1 (5 bases). The V gene's germline CDR1 is GTSNPN and CDR2 SVGIG (reference sequence). CDR3 length: 13 residues. V was pared by 7 bases and J by 0 bases, with 12 bases between. Written as DNA, the CDR3 is TGTGCCTCCCAGGGAGGACTGAACACTGAAGCTTTCTTT. Translated: CASQGGLNTEAFF.

The V call is TRBV2, the J call TRBJ1-1; maybe TRBD1 (5 bases). Trimming took 4 bases from V and 7 from J, leaving 10 bases between them. Per germline, CDR1 SNHLY and CDR2 FYNNEI. The CDR3 consists of 12 residues. The CDR3 nucleotides read TGTGCCAGCAGTGGGGGCGGGGGTGAAGCTTTCTTT. Encoded protein: CASSGGGGEAFF.

The chain employs TRBV15 and TRBJ1-6, with a weak D call TRBD1 (6 bases). V was cut by 2 bases and J by 13 bases, with 9 bases left in between. This CDR3 has 12 amino acids. CDR1 is LNHNV and CDR2 is YYDKDF in the germline V gene (reference sequence). Here the CDR3 reads CATSRLRGPLHF. Written as DNA, the CDR3 is TGTGCCACCAGCAGACTCAGGGGTCCCCTCCACTTT.

This clone was picked up a small number of times. The chain has TRBV6-6 and TRBJ1-1; D remains unclear. V lost 4 bases, J lost 1 base, and 7 bases lay in between. The CDR3 consists of 13 residues. CDR1 and CDR2 from the germline V gene are MNHNY and SVGAGI (reference sequence). CDR3 sequence (DNA): TGTGCCAGCAGTTGGGGAGGGAACACTGAAGCTTTCTTT. This encodes CASSWGGNTEAFF.

V is TRBV4-3 and J is TRBJ2-2; 8 nucleotides agree with TRBD2. This CDR3 has 17 residues. Germline V gene sequence: CDR1 LGHNA, CDR2 YSLEER. Trimming removed 3 bases from V and 6 bases from J; junction bases left unmatched: 12. CDR3 amino acids: CASSHPVGSGTAGELFF. Written as DNA, the CDR3 is TGCGCCAGCAGCCACCCGGTGGGTAGCGGGACGGCCGGGGAGCTGTTTTTT.

J is TRBJ1-3 and V is TRBV28, with TRBD1 matching 8 bases. Trimming took 6 bases from V and 1 from J; bases not matched to a gene: 5. From germline, CDR1 is MDHEN and CDR2 SYDVKM. CDR3 length: 15 amino acids. CDR3 residues: CASSPRDRSGNTIYF. The CDR3 DNA reads as TGTGCCAGCAGCCCCCGGGACAGGTCTGGAAACACCATATATTTT.

The rearrangement links TRBV7-2 to TRBJ1-1; TRBD1 aligns across 7 bases. Germline V gene lookup returns CDR1 SGHTA and CDR2 FQGNSA. The CDR3 loop spans 14 amino acids. Losses at the gene ends were 7 bases for V and 3 bases for J; bases not matched to a gene: 8. The chain's CDR3 is CASTPGGVDTEAFF. CDR3 DNA: TGTGCCAGCACCCCAGGGGGAGTGGACACTGAAGCTTTCTTT.

V and J are TRBV9 and TRBJ2-7; 9 bases line up with TRBD1. The CDR3 consists of 16 residues. The germline V gene has CDR1 SGDLS and CDR2 YYNGEE. Trimming took 4 bases from V and 5 from J; bases not matched to a gene: 13. CDR3 nucleotide sequence: TGTGCCAGCAGCCCCTGGGACAGGGTGTTGGTCGACGAGCAGTACTTC. Translated, it gives CASSPWDRVLVDEQYF.

The V call is TRBV19, the J call TRBJ2-1, with TRBD2 identical over 8 bases. CDR3 length: 14 amino acids. Unmatched junction bases numbered 10, after V lost 2 bases and J lost 13 bases. Germline V CDR1 and CDR2: LNHDA, SQIVND (reference sequence). The DNA of the CDR3 is TGTGCCAGTAGTATAACCCCAACTAGCGGATTCCAGTTCTTC. Translated, it gives CASSITPTSGFQFF.

The V call is TRBV19, the J call TRBJ2-7; D not resolved. The CDR3 has 14 amino acids. V was cut by 3 bases and J by 3 bases, with 12 bases left in between. Germline V gene lookup returns CDR1 LNHDA and CDR2 SQIVND (reference sequence). The CDR3 nucleotides read TGTGCCAGTAGTATTAGTTACCAAGACTACGAGCAGTACTTC. Amino acids: CASSISYQDYEQYF.